This TCR beta chain originates from a study of CD8+CD57+ T cells in acquired aplastic anemia. Study-wide background: Yields of DNA that came from sorted CD4+ and CD8+ cells averaged about 3.3 ug. Healthy donors averaged about 10 million reads for CD4+ cells. Overall study results and limits: Found in both controls and patients were around 31 CD8+ CDR3 sequences. Between the patient and control groups, CD8+ Simpson's diversity did not differ significantly.

The CDR3 runs to 12 residues. In germline, CDR1 is SGHDT, CDR2 YYEEEE. V lost 0 bases and J lost 11, with 9 bases in between. According to the study, genomic DNA was the template for TCR beta VDJ and CDR3 profiling. From the reads, TCRdb called clonotypes with MiXCR, one entry per CDR3 protein. The repertoire holds approximately 50,000 distinct CDR3 sequences, with around two thirds as singletons. Notes on this clonotype: As yet, its antigen is unknown.

The material sequenced was sorted CD4+, CD8+, or CD8+CD57+ T cells (not recorded which) from PBMCs. The chain recombines TRBV5-6 with TRBJ1-3; a possible D gene is TRBD1 (5 bases). The clonotype originates from a human donor in good health, serving as a control. The CDR3 loop is CASSLAGRAIYF. The CDR3 nucleotides read TGTGCCAGCAGCTTGGCCGGCAGGGCCATATATTTT.